This entry lists 22 T cell receptor beta chains sequenced from one sample in a study of Graves' ophthalmopathy and Graves' hyperthyroidism. Transcripts of RNA were the source for amplifying TCR beta CDR3 regions. Scientists carried out first-round RT-PCR using HTBI primers and then a second-round multiplex PCR. TCRdb fed the multiplex PCR reads into MiXCR, producing one record per CDR3 protein. The sample lists 900,000 to 1,200,000 distinct CDR3 sequences; about 38% were seen once. Sequencing used peripheral blood or thyroid tissue (not recorded which). The receptors originated from an adult man with Graves' hyperthyroidism.

This clonotype was observed once. The rearrangement uses TRBV25-1 and TRBJ2-5; TRBD1 aligns across 9 bases. The CDR3 runs 16 residues. V gave up 4 bases and J gave up 2 bases; unmatched junction bases: 8. The germline V gene encodes CDR1 MGHDK and CDR2 SYGVNS. CDR3 protein: CASSAQTGGRQETQYF. In DNA, the CDR3 is TGTGCCAGCAGTGCACAAACAGGGGGCAGGCAAGAGACCCAGTACTTC.

Note on this clonotype: The missing conserved phenylalanine or tryptophan at the end of this CDR3 makes a read error likely. The chain carries TRBV7-2 and TRBJ2-7; the match to TRBD1 covers 8 bases. Germline CDR1 is SGHTA and CDR2 is FQGNSA. The CDR3 sequence is 14 residues long. The J segment lost 3 bases and the V segment lost 2 bases, leaving 3 bases of the junction unmatched. The chain's CDR3 is CASSLSGTGYEQYL. The CDR3, as DNA: TGTGCCAGCAGCTTATCCGGGACAGGCTACGAGCAGTACTTA.

This clonotype has a count of ten or more. The CDR3 is CSAIVAQNTEAFF. In nucleotides, the CDR3 is TGCAGTGCTATCGTTGCCCAGAACACTGAAGCTTTCTTT. This chain connects TRBV20-1 to TRBJ1-1; unclear D gene. V dropped 4 bases and J dropped 1 base, with 10 bases sitting between them. Germline V CDR1 and CDR2: DFQATT, SNEGSKA (reference sequence). The CDR3 contains 13 residues.

In this sample, this clonotype turned up many times. V usage is TRBV7-7 and J usage is TRBJ2-7; D remains ambiguous. This CDR3 is 13 amino acids long. The germline gives CDR1 SSHAT, CDR2 FNYEAQ (reference sequence). The V end was cut by 5 bases, the J end by 6 bases, with 14 bases between. Here the CDR3 DNA reads TGTGCCAGCAGCCCCGGTCCAGACACCGAGCAGTACTTC. This translates into CASSPGPDTEQYF.

The chain carries TRBV7-9 and TRBJ1-4; 10 positions match TRBD1. From germline, CDR1 is SEHNR and CDR2 FQNEAQ (reference sequence). The CDR3 spans 14 residues. V was clipped by 5 bases and J by 9 bases; unmatched bases: 6. In DNA form, the CDR3 reads TGTGCCAGCAGCACCAAGACAGGGGGCAAAAAACTGTTTTTT. Protein product: CASSTKTGGKKLFF.

The J gene is TRBJ2-6, the V gene TRBV9, with 12 positions matching TRBD1. The germline V gene encodes CDR1 SGDLS and CDR2 YYNGEE. This CDR3 has 17 amino acids. Trimming took 4 bases from V and 3 from J; bases not matched to a gene: 5. The CDR3 DNA reads as TGTGCCAGCAGCCTCGGGACAGGGGGCTATGGGGCCAACGTCCTGACTTTC. Translated: CASSLGTGGYGANVLTF.

The genes are TRBV5-1 and TRBJ2-7; possible D gene TRBD1, 5 bases. Germline CDR1 and CDR2: SGHRS and YFSETQ. V lost 0 bases to trimming and J lost 5 bases, with 18 bases between them. The length of the CDR3 is 16 residues. For the CDR3, the DNA is TGCGCCAGCAGCTTGGGTCCCAGGGAACAGGCCCACGAGCAGTACTTC. This translates into CASSLGPREQAHEQYF.

The rearrangement uses TRBV2 and TRBJ2-5; D is uncertain. The V end lost 6 bases, the J end lost 6 bases, and 8 bases lay between the germline ends. This CDR3 spans 11 amino acids. Germline assignment: CDR1 SNHLY and CDR2 FYNNEI. In DNA, the CDR3 is TGTGCCAGCAGCCCCGAAAAGACCCAGTACTTC. This codes for CASSPEKTQYF.

The chain has TRBV15 and TRBJ2-7; 8 bases map to TRBD2. The CDR3 consists of 14 residues. The V segment lost 9 bases and the J segment 1 base; nucleotides outside the gene matches: 8. Germline V gene lookup returns CDR1 LNHNV and CDR2 YYDKDF (reference sequence). CDR3 amino acids: CATRGAGDSYEQYF. The CDR3, as DNA: TGTGCCACTCGCGGAGCGGGAGATTCCTACGAGCAGTACTTC. The whole variable domain, remainder taken from reference TRBV15 and TRBJ2-7, is DAMVIQNPRYQVTQFGKPVTLSCSQTLNHNVMYWYQQKSSQAPKLLFHYYDKDFNNEADTPDNFQSRRPNTSFCFLDIRSPGLGDTAMYLCATRGAGDSYEQYFGPGTRLTVT.

The genes are TRBV7-9 and TRBJ1-3; 12 nucleotides agree with TRBD1. This CDR3 region has 14 residues. The germline V gene encodes CDR1 SEHNR and CDR2 FQNEAQ (reference sequence). Trimming at V came to 3 bases and at J to 7 bases, leaving 1 base not matched to a gene. The CDR3 sequence: CASSLGQGANTIYF. The CDR3 DNA reads as TGTGCCAGCAGCTTGGGACAGGGGGCTAACACCATATATTTT.

This clonotype has a handful of counts. The chain uses TRBV6-5 and TRBJ2-5; 10 bases are a match to TRBD2. The CDR3 has 15 amino acids. V gave up 5 bases and J gave up 4 bases; unmatched junction bases: 7. Germline-derived CDR1 and CDR2 are MNHEY and SVGAGI. CDR3 protein: CASSQGRTSGETQYF. CDR3 bases: TGTGCCAGCAGTCAAGGCCGGACTAGCGGAGAGACCCAGTACTTC.

The CDR3 is CASSQGSGQQYF. CDR3 DNA sequence: TGTGCCAGCAGCCAAGGATCCGGACAGCAGTACTTC. The chain joins TRBV3-1 to TRBJ2-7; D unclear. The CDR3 sequence is 12 residues long. The V end lost 1 base, the J end lost 8 bases, and 9 bases lay between the germline ends. Germline lookup yields CDR1 LGHDT and CDR2 YNNKEL (reference sequence).

The chain combines TRBV4-1 with TRBJ2-7; 7 bases are shared with TRBD1. The germline CDR1 and CDR2 sequences are MGHRA and YSYEKL. The CDR3 has 13 amino acids. With V trimmed by 1 base and J by 7 bases, 4 bases remained unmatched. CDR3 bases: TGCGCCAGCAGCCAAGTGAGGGGGCGGGAGCAGTACTTC. It translates to CASSQVRGREQYF.

The rearrangement uses TRBV7-8 and TRBJ1-4; tentatively, D is TRBD1 (5 bases). Trimming took 1 base from V and 9 from J, leaving 15 bases between them. This CDR3 region has 15 residues. Germline-derived CDR1 and CDR2 are SGHVS and FQNEAQ. The CDR3 loop is CASSLERGRTKKLFF. CDR3 bases: TGTGCCAGCAGCTTAGAGCGTGGACGGACAAAAAAACTGTTTTTT.

This clonotype was counted at least ten times. Here the CDR3 reads CSVESRGFDSGANVLTF. In nucleotides, the CDR3 is TGCAGCGTTGAGTCCAGGGGATTCGACTCTGGGGCCAACGTCCTGACTTTC. This chain connects TRBV29-1 to TRBJ2-6; a possible D gene is TRBD1 (6 bases). The germline gives CDR1 SQVTM, CDR2 ANQGSEA. V was cut by 3 bases and J by 0 bases, with 15 bases left in between. The CDR3 extends over 17 amino acids.

This clonotype was recorded many times. The chain couples TRBV9 to TRBJ2-5, with D possibly TRBD2 on 6 matching bases. CDR1 is SGDLS and CDR2 is YYNGEE in the germline V gene. The CDR3 spans 15 residues. Trimming shortened V by 4 bases and J by 0 bases, and 13 bases separated the two germline ends. This chain's CDR3 is CASSTGTSYQETQYF. CDR3 DNA sequence: TGTGCCAGCAGCACCGGGACTTCGTACCAAGAGACCCAGTACTTC.

This chain uses TRBV7-9 with TRBJ2-3, with 8 bases that match TRBD1. The CDR3 loop spans 19 amino acids. V lost 3 bases, J lost 2 bases, and 16 bases stayed unmatched. Germline loops: CDR1 SEHNR, CDR2 FQNEAQ (reference sequence). The CDR3 sequence: CASSFSALRGQGVTDTQYF. CDR3 nucleotide sequence: TGTGCCAGCAGCTTCTCTGCGTTGCGTGGACAGGGTGTCACAGATACGCAGTATTTT.

This clonotype was seen only a few times. The gene calls are TRBV6-5 and TRBJ2-2; D is perhaps TRBD1 (6 bases). The CDR3 contains 15 residues. Trimming took off 8 bases at V and 2 bases at J, with 15 bases between the two ends. The germline V gene has CDR1 MNHEY and CDR2 SVGAGI. The CDR3 coding sequence is TGTGCCAGCGGCTCGAGGACAGAAAACACCGGGGAGCTGTTTTTT. Its translation: CASGSRTENTGELFF.

This clonotype was recorded only once. The chain is built from TRBV10-3 and TRBJ2-5, with a tentative D call TRBD1 (5 bases). The CDR3 extends over 15 amino acids. V lost 3 bases and J lost 5, with 16 bases in between. Germline CDR1 and CDR2: ENHRY and SYGVKD. CDR3 amino acids: CAISEGAGIGETQYF. In DNA, the CDR3 is TGTGCCATCAGTGAAGGGGCCGGAATTGGTGAGACCCAGTACTTC.

This clonotype is a singleton in its sample. A read error may be the cause here, since a much bigger clone is one base away. The chain employs TRBV9 and TRBJ1-2; D is ambiguous. This CDR3 contains 12 residues. The germline gives CDR1 SGDLS, CDR2 YYNGEE. V was pared by 5 bases and J by 8 bases, with 13 bases between. CDR3 sequence reads: CASRATEKGYTF. CDR3 DNA: TGTGCCAGCAGAGCCACAGAGAAGGGCTACACCTTC.

Notes on this clonotype: The junction does not match germline at one end; this may be a read error. The gene calls are TRBV7-9 and TRBJ1-4; no definite D call. This CDR3 comprises 16 residues. The germline V gene encodes CDR1 SEHNR and CDR2 FQNEAQ (reference sequence). The CDR3 DNA sequence: TGTGCCAGCAGCTTAAGTCGCCGGGCAACTAATGAAGAACTGTTTTTT. It yields the protein CASSLSRRATNEELFF. Combining the CDR3 with reference TRBV7-9 and TRBJ1-4 gives the whole variable domain DTGVSQNPRHKITKRGQNVTFRCDPISEHNRLYWYRQTLGQGPEFLTYFQNEAQLEKSRLLSDRFSAERPKGSFSTLEIQRTEQGDSAMYLCASSLSRRATNEELFFGSGTQLSVL.

V gene TRBV15 combines with J gene TRBJ2-7; no reliable D call. From germline, CDR1 is LNHNV and CDR2 YYDKDF (reference sequence). The CDR3 runs to 9 residues. Trimming took 4 bases from V and 9 from J, leaving 4 bases between them. In DNA form, the CDR3 reads TGTGCCACCAGCAATTGGCAGTACTTC. Protein product: CATSNWQYF.